Below, 19 T cell receptor beta chains from the same sample are listed, as sequenced in a study of somatic mutations in cytotoxic T cells in rheumatoid arthritis. TCRdb's copy holds only in-frame clones and misses some; the assay was immunoSEQ multiplex PCR. The sample shows around 15,000 clones, roughly 86% of them seen only once. The sample comprised CD8+ T cells sorted from blood. The receptor source for this set is a woman aged 45-59 years with rheumatoid arthritis.

The chain has TRBV7-9 and TRBJ1-5; 7 bases align to TRBD1. The length of the CDR3 is 14 residues. After removal of 4 bases from V and 2 bases from J, the junction contained 2 bases not matched to a gene. Germline loops: CDR1 SEHNR, CDR2 FQNEAQ (reference sequence). The CDR3 region is CASSSGQGNQPQHF. The CDR3 nucleotides read TGTGCCAGCAGCTCCGGACAGGGCAATCAGCCCCAGCATTTT.

This chain links TRBV7-2 with TRBJ2-2; D unresolved. Trimming removed 0 bases at V and 0 bases at J, with 2 bases between. Germline V gene lookup returns CDR1 SGHTA and CDR2 FQGNSA. The CDR3 is 14 residues long. CDR3 DNA sequence: TGTGCCAGCAGCTTAGCTACGAACACCGGGGAGCTGTTTTTT. Protein product: CASSLATNTGELFF.

The rearrangement joins TRBV19 to TRBJ1-1, with D hard to call. V dropped 1 base and J dropped 0 bases, with 6 bases sitting between them. The CDR3 length is 14 residues. The V gene's germline CDR1 is LNHDA and CDR2 SQIVND (reference sequence). The CDR3 region has the DNA TGTGCCAGTAGTATAGGCAGGCTGAACACTGAAGCTTTCTTT. Translation gives CASSIGRLNTEAFF.

The chain employs TRBV5-4 and TRBJ1-1; no definite D call. Germline CDR1 and CDR2: SGHNT and YYREEE (reference sequence). The CDR3 runs 14 residues. The germline V and J ends were trimmed by 4 bases and 4 bases, with 14 bases remaining between them. Here the CDR3 DNA reads TGTGCCAGCAGCCCCGGACCCTTAGGCACTGAAGCTTTCTTT. This encodes CASSPGPLGTEAFF.

The V and J genes are TRBV27 and TRBJ2-7, with D maybe TRBD2 (6 bases). This CDR3 comprises 14 residues. Germline CDR1 is MNHEY and CDR2 is SMNVEV (reference sequence). Between the trimmed V and J ends, which lost 0 bases and 5 bases, there was a span of 11 bases. CDR3 coding DNA: TGTGCCAGCAGTTTATCAGCGGGCGCCCACGAGCAGTACTTC. Translating it yields CASSLSAGAHEQYF.

This clone has just one count. The rearrangement joins TRBV13 to TRBJ2-6; D uncertain. V lost 5 bases and J 1 base, leaving 9 bases between the germline ends. Germline V gene lookup returns CDR1 PRHDT and CDR2 FYEKMQ (reference sequence). The CDR3 totals 15 residues. The CDR3, as DNA: TGTGCCAGCAGCCCACGACAATCTGGGGCCAACGTCCTGACTTTC. Protein product: CASSPRQSGANVLTF.

This chain uses TRBV23-1 with TRBJ2-5; 13 bases align to TRBD2. TRBV23-1 is marked as an open reading frame, function uncertain. After removal of 0 bases from V and 7 bases from J, the junction contained 14 bases not matched to a gene. CDR3 size: 19 residues. This chain's CDR3 is CASSQSRTSGSRGDGTQYF. The CDR3 DNA reads TGCGCCAGCAGTCAATCCCGGACTAGCGGGAGTCGGGGGGACGGGACCCAGTACTTC.

This clone is a singleton in its sample. One base separates it from a far larger clone, so it is likely a read error. The chain links TRBV4-1 to TRBJ2-5; 9 bases agree with TRBD2. With 1 base clipped from V and 11 bases from J, the junction kept 17 bases outside the gene matches. The CDR3 runs to 17 residues. Looked up from germline, CDR1 is MGHRA and CDR2 is YSYEKL. This CDR3 reads CASSQGSLGGGAGEQYF. DNA of the CDR3: TGCGCCAGCAGCCAAGGGAGTCTGGGCGGGGGGGCAGGGGAGCAGTACTTC.

J is TRBJ2-7 and V is TRBV30; the D gene is possibly TRBD2 (6 bases). Germline V gene data show CDR1 as GTSNPN and CDR2 as SVGIG (reference sequence). This CDR3 region has 13 residues. Deletions cut 1 base from V and 3 bases from J, with 10 bases between. The CDR3 region is CAWSGGTFYEQYF. The DNA of the CDR3 is TGTGCCTGGAGTGGCGGGACTTTCTACGAGCAGTACTTC.

The V and J genes are TRBV14 and TRBJ2-1; D gene ambiguous. The germline V and J ends were trimmed by 1 base and 7 bases, with 8 bases remaining between them. Germline values: CDR1 SGHDN, CDR2 FVKESK. CDR3 length: 13 amino acids. CDR3 in amino acids: CASSQVLANEQFF. The DNA for the CDR3 is TGTGCCAGCAGCCAAGTGTTAGCTAATGAGCAGTTCTTC.

This clone has just one count. The V call is TRBV27, the J call TRBJ2-2; D unresolved. Germline CDR1 reads MNHEY; CDR2 reads SMNVEV (reference sequence). The CDR3 runs to 15 residues. Trimming took off 0 bases at V and 4 bases at J, with 9 bases between the two ends. CDR3 in amino acids: CASSLSSFGTGELFF. CDR3 bases: TGTGCCAGCAGTTTATCTAGTTTCGGCACCGGGGAGCTGTTTTTT.

This clone has just one count. The gene calls are TRBV2 and TRBJ1-6; D is perhaps TRBD1 (6 bases). CDR1 and CDR2 from the germline V gene are SNHLY and FYNNEI. The ends were cut back, 2 bases at V and 11 bases at J, with 19 bases in the middle. The CDR3 contains 16 residues. The CDR3 nucleotides are TGTGCCAGCAGTGAAAGTTGGGACACCCCTTCTCCACCCCTCCACTTT. Translation gives CASSESWDTPSPPLHF.

This sequence joins TRBV7-2 and TRBJ2-3, with 9 bases lining up with TRBD2. Unmatched junction bases numbered 8, after V lost 0 bases and J lost 4 bases. The CDR3 runs to 17 residues. Per germline, CDR1 SGHTA and CDR2 FQGNSA. This chain's CDR3 is CASSLALRGGLADTQYF. CDR3 nucleotide sequence: TGTGCCAGCAGCTTAGCTCTGCGGGGGGGCCTGGCAGATACGCAGTATTTT. Filled out from reference TRBV7-2 and TRBJ2-3, the complete variable domain reads GAGVSQSPSNKVTEKGKDVELRCDPISGHTALYWYRQSLGQGLEFLIYFQGNSAPDKSGLPSDRFSAERTGGSVSTLTIQRTQQEDSAVYLCASSLALRGGLADTQYFGPGTRLTVL.

The chain links TRBV27 to TRBJ2-2; 13 positions agree with TRBD2. V lost 6 bases and J lost 6; bases outside the gene matches: 4. CDR1 is MNHEY, CDR2 SMNVEV, per germline (reference sequence). The CDR3 sequence is 15 residues long. The CDR3 DNA is TGTGCCAGCAGAGGACTAGCGGGGGCTCCCGGGGAGCTGTTTTTT. This encodes CASRGLAGAPGELFF.

V is TRBV7-9 and J is TRBJ1-1; 7 positions agree with TRBD1. The CDR3 spans 13 residues. V dropped 6 bases and J dropped 4; count of bases not matched to a gene: 5. Germline CDR1 SEHNR, CDR2 FQNEAQ (reference sequence). For the CDR3, the DNA is TGTGCCAGCAGGCCGACAGGGCTCACTGAAGCTTTCTTT. The encoded protein is CASRPTGLTEAFF.

The genes are TRBV5-6 and TRBJ1-2; D may be TRBD1 (5 bases). Trimming removed 0 bases at V and 4 bases at J, with 16 bases between. The CDR3 runs to 16 residues. Germline V gene sequence: CDR1 SGHDT, CDR2 YYEEEE. The CDR3 spells CASSLEGRRQGYGYTF. The DNA for the CDR3 is TGTGCCAGCAGCTTGGAAGGACGCAGGCAGGGCTATGGCTACACCTTC.

The chain recombines TRBV4-1 with TRBJ1-2; TRBD1 is a possible D gene (5 bases). V was cut by 5 bases and J by 5 bases, with 15 bases left in between. The CDR3 covers 14 residues. Germline values: CDR1 MGHRA, CDR2 YSYEKL. CDR3 DNA sequence: TGCGCCAGCAGCGAGACAGCGGACGGATATGGCTACACCTTC. Protein product: CASSETADGYGYTF.

This chain uses TRBV12-5 with TRBJ2-1; 11 bases match TRBD2. This CDR3 spans 15 amino acids. In germline, CDR1 is LGHNT, CDR2 FRNRAP. The V and J ends lost 5 bases and 3 bases, in that order; junction bases with no gene match: 3. The CDR3 DNA reads TGTGCTAGTGGTGCGACTAGCGGGAACTACAATGAGCAGTTCTTC. Its translation: CASGATSGNYNEQFF.

V is TRBV7-9 and J is TRBJ1-1; TRBD1 agrees at 7 bases. The CDR3 contains 12 residues. Germline lookup yields CDR1 SEHNR and CDR2 FQNEAQ (reference sequence). V was pared by 5 bases and J by 12 bases, with 9 bases of the junction left unmatched. The CDR3 spells CASSLHRGGTFF. DNA for the CDR3: TGTGCCAGCAGCCTTCACAGGGGAGGAACTTTCTTT.